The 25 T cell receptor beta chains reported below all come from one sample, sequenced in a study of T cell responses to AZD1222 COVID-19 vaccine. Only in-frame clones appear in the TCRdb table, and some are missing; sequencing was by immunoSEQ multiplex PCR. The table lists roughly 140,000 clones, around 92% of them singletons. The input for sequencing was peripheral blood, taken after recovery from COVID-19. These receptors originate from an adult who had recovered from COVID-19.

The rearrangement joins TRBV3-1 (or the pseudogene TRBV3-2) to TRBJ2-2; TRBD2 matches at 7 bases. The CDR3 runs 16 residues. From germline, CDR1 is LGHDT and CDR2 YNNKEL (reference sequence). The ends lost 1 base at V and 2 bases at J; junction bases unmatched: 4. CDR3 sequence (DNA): TGTGCCAGCAGCCAAGGGAGCGGGGCCAACACCGGGGAGCTGTTTTTT. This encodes CASSQGSGANTGELFF.

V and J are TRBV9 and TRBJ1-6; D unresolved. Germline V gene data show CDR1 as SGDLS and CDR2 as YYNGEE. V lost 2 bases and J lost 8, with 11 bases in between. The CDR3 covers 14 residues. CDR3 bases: TGTGCCAGCAGCGTTTCGGGAGGGCATTCACCCCTCCACTTT. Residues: CASSVSGGHSPLHF.

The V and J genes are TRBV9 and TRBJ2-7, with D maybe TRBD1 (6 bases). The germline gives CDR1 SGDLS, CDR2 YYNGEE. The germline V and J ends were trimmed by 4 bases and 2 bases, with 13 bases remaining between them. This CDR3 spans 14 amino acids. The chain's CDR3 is CASSQRDTAYEQYF. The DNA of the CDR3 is TGTGCCAGCAGCCAGAGGGACACGGCCTACGAGCAGTACTTC.

The CDR3 reads CATSDWTAGNQPQHF. CDR3 nucleotide sequence: TGTGCCACCAGTGATTGGACAGCGGGCAATCAGCCCCAGCATTTT. This chain connects TRBV24-1 to TRBJ1-5; tentative D call: TRBD1 (6 bases). The length of the CDR3 is 15 residues. V was trimmed by 2 bases and J by 2 bases, leaving 9 bases between them. CDR1 is KGHDR and CDR2 is SFDVKD in the germline V gene.

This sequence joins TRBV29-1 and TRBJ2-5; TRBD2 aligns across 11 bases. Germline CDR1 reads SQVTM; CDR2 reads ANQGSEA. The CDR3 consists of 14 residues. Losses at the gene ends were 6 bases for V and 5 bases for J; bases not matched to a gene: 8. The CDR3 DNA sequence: TGCAGCGTGGGAATACTAGCGGGAGCGGAGACCCAGTACTTC. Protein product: CSVGILAGAETQYF.

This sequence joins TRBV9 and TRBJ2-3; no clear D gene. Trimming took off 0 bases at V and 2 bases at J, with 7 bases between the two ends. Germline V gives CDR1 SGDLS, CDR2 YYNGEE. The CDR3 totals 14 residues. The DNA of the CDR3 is TGTGCCAGCAGCGTAGAGCTCCACACAGATACGCAGTATTTT. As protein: CASSVELHTDTQYF.

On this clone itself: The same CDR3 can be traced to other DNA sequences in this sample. The CDR3 nucleotides are TGCGCCAGCAGCACCGGGGGCCGAGCAAGCTACGAGCAGTACTTC. Amino acid sequence: CASSTGGRASYEQYF. The V and J genes are TRBV5-1 and TRBJ2-7, with D perhaps being TRBD1 or TRBD2 (6 bases each). The CDR3 extends over 15 amino acids. CDR1 and CDR2 from the germline V gene are SGHRS and YFSETQ. V was shortened by 4 bases and J by 3 bases, with 17 bases between the two germline ends.

The DNA of the CDR3 is TGTGCCACCAGTGAGTACAATGAGCAGTTCTTC. The encoded protein is CATSEYNEQFF. The gene calls are TRBV24-1 and TRBJ2-1; D gene unclear. The ends were cut back, 4 bases at V and 4 bases at J, with 1 base in the middle. This CDR3 spans 11 amino acids. Germline CDR1 reads KGHDR; CDR2 reads SFDVKD.

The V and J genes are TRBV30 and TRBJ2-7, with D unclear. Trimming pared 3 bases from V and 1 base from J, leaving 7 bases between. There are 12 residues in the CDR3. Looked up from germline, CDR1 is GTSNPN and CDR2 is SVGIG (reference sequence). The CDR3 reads CAWRARSYEQYF. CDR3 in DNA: TGTGCCTGGAGGGCGAGGTCCTACGAGCAGTACTTC. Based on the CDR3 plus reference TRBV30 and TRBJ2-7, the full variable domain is SQTIHQWPATLVQPVGSPLSLECTVEGTSNPNLYWYRQAAGRGLQLLFYSVGIGQISSEVPQNLSASRPQDRQFILSSKKLLLSDSGFYLCAWRARSYEQYFGPGTRLTVT.

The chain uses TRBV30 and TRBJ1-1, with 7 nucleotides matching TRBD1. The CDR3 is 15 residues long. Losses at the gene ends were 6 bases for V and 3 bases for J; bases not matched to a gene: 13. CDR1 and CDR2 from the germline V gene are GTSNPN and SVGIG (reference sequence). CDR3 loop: CACKTRRQGDTEAFF. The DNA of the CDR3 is TGTGCCTGTAAAACGAGACGACAGGGCGACACTGAAGCTTTCTTT.

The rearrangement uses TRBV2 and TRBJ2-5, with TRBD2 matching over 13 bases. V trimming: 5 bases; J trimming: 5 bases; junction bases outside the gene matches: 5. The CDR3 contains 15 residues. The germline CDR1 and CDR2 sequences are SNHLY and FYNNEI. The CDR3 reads CASSTSGRAGETQYF. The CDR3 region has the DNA TGTGCCAGCAGTACTAGCGGGAGGGCCGGGGAGACCCAGTACTTC.

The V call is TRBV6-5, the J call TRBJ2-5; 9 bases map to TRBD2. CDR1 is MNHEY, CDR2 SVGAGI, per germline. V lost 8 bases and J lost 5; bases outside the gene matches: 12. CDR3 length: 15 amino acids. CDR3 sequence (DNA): TGTGCCAGCGGAGGACTAGCGATGTTACAGGAGACCCAGTACTTC. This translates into CASGGLAMLQETQYF.

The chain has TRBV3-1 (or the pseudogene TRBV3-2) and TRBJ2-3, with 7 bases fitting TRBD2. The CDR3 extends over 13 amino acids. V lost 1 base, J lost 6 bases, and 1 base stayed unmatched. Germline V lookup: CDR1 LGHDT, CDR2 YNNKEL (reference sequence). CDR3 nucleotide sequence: TGTGCCAGCAGCCAAGGACTAGCTGATACGCAGTATTTT. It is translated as CASSQGLADTQYF.

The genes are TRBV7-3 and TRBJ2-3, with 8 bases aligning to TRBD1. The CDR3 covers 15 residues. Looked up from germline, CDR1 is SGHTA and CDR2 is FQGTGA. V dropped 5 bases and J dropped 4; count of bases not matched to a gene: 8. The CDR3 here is CASSPRTGWADTQYF. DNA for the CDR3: TGTGCCAGCAGCCCACGGACAGGGTGGGCAGATACGCAGTATTTT.

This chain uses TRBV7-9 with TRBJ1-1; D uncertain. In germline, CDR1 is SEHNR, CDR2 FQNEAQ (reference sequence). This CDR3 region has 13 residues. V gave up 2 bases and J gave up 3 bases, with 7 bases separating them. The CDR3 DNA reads TGTGCCAGCAGCTTAAGGTCGGACACTGAAGCTTTCTTT. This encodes CASSLRSDTEAFF.

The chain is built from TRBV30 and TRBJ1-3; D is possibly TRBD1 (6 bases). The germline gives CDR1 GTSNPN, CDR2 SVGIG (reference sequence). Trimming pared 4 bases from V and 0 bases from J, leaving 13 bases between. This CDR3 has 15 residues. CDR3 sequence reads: CAWNKRTVSGNTIYF. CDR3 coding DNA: TGTGCCTGGAATAAAAGGACAGTCTCTGGAAACACCATATATTTT.

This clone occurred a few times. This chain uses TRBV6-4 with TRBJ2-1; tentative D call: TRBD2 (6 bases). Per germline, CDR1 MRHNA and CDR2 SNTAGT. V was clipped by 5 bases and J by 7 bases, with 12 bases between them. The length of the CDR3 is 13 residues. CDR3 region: CASSTGAGNEQFF. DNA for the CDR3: TGTGCCAGCAGTACGGGAGCCGGGAATGAGCAGTTCTTC.

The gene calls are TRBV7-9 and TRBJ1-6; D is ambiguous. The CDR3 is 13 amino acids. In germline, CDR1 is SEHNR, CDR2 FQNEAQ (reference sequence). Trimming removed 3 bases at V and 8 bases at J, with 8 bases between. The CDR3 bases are TGTGCCAGCAGCTTTATTGAGGATTCACCCCTCCACTTT. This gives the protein CASSFIEDSPLHF.

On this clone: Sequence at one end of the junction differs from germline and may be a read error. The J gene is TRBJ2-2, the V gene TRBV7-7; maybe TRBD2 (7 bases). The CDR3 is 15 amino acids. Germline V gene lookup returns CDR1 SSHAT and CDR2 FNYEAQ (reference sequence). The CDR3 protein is CASSLGGANTGELFF. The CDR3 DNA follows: TGTGCTAGCAGCTTAGGGGGGGCGAACACCGGGGAGCTGTTTTTT. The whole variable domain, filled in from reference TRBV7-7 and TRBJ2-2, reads GAGVSQSPRYKVTKRGQDVTLRCDPISSHATLYWYQQALGQGPEFLTYFNYEAQPDKSGLPSDRFSAERPEGSISTLTIQRTEQRDSAMYRCASSLGGANTGELFFGEGSRLTVL.

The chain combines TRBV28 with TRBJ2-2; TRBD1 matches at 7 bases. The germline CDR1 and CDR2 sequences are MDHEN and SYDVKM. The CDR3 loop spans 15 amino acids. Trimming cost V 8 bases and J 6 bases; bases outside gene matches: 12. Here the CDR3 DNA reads TGTGCCAGCGACAGCGGACAGGTGGGGGCCGGGGAGCTGTTTTTT. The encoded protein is CASDSGQVGAGELFF.

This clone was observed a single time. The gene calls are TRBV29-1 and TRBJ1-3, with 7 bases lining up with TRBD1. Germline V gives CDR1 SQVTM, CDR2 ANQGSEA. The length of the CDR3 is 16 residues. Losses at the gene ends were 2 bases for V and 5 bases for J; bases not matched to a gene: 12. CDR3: CSVESWDSRGRNTIYF. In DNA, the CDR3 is TGCAGCGTTGAATCATGGGACAGTCGAGGGAGAAACACCATATATTTT.

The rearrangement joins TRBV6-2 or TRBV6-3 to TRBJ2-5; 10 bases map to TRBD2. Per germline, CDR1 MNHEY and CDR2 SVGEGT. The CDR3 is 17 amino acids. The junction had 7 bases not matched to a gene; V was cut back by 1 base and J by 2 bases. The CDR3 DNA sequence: TGTGCCAGCAGTTACTACCGGACTAGCGGAAATCAAGAGACCCAGTACTTC. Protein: CASSYYRTSGNQETQYF.

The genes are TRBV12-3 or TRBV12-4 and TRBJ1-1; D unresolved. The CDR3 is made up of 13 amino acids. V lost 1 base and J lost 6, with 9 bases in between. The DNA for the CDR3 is TGTGCCAGCAGTTTAGGAGTTGCCGCTGAAGCTTTCTTT. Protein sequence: CASSLGVAAEAFF.

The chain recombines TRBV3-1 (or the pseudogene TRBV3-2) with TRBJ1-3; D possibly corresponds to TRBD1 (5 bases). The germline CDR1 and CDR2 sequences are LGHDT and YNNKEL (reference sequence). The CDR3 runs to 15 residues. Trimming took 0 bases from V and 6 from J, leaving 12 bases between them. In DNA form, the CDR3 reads TGTGCCAGCAGCCAAGATCAAGGACACTTAAACACCATATATTTT. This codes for CASSQDQGHLNTIYF.

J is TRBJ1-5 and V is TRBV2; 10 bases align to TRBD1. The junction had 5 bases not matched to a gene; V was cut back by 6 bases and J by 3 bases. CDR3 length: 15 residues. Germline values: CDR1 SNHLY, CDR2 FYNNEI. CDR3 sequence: CASRSDRGDNQPQHF. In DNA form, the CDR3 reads TGTGCCAGCAGGTCGGACAGGGGGGACAATCAGCCCCAGCATTTT.